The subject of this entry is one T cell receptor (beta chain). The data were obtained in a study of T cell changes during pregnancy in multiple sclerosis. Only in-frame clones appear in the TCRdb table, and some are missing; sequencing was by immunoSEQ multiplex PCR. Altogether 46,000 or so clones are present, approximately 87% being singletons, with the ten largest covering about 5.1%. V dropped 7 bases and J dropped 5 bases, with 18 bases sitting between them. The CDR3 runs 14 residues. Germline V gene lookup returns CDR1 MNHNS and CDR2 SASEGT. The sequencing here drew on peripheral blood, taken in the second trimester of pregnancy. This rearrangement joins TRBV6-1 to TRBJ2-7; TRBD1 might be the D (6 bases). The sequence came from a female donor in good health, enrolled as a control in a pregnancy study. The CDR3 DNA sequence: TGTGCCAGCAATCTCAGGGGTCCCCCCGACGAGCAGTACTTC. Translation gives CASNLRGPPDEQYF.